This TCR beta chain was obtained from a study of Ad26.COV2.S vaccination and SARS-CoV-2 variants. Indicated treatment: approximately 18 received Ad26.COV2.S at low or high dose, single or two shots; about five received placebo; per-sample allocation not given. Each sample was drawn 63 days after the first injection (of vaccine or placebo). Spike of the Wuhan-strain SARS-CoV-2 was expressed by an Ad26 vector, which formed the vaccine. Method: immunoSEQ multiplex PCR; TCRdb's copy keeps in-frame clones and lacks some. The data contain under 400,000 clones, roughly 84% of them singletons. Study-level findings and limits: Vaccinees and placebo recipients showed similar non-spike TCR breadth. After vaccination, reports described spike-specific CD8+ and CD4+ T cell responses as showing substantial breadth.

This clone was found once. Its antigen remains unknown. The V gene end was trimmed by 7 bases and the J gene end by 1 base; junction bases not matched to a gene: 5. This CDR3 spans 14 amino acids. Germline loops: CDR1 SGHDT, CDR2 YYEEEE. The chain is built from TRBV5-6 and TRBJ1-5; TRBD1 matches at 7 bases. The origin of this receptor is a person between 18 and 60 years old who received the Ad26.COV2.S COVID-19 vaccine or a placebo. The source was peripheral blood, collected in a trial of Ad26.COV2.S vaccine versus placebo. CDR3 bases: TGTGCCAGCTCACAGGGGACCAGCAATCAGCCCCAGCATTTT. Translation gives CASSQGTSNQPQHF.